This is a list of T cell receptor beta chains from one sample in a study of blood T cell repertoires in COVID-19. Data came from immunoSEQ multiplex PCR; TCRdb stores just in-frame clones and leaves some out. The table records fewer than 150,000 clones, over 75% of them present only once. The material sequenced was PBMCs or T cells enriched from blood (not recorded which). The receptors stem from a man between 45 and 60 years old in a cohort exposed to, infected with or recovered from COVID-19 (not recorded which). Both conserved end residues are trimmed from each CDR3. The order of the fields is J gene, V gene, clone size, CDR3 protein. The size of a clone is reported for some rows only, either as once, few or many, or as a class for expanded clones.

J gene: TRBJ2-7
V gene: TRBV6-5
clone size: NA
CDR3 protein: ASILAAPPYEQY

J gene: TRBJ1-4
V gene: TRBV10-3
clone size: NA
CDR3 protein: AISSGQGTNEKLF

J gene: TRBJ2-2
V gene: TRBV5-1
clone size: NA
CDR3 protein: ASSLASGTGELF

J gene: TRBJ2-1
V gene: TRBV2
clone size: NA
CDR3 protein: ASSGAGGNEQF

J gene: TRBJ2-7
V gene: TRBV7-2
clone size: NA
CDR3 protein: ASSLRQGGEQY

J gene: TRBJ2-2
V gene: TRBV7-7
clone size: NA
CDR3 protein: ASSLGSTGPLRTGELF

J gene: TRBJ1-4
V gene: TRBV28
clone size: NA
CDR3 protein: ASSLSSATNEKLF

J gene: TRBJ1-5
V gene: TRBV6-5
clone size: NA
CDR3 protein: ASLSAGSGQPQH

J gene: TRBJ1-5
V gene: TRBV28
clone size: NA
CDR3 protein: ASIAPGGGQPQH

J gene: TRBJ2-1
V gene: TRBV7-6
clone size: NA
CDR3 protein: ASSSTGGLNNEQF

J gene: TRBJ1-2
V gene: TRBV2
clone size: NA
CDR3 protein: ASYAGTVYGYT

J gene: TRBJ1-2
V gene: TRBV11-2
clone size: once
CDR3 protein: ASRIGTESPYGYT

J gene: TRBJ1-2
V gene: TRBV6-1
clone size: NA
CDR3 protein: ASSEWGQGVYGYT

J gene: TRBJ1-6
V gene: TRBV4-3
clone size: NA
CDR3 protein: ASSAGDRGSPLH

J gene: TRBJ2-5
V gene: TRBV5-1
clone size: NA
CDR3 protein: ASSLLGGETQY

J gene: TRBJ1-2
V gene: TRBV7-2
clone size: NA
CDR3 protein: ASTPGTSPKGGYT

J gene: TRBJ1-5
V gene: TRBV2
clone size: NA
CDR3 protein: ASRVQGGHQPQH

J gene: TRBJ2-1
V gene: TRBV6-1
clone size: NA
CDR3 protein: ASSDFGLAGNNEQF

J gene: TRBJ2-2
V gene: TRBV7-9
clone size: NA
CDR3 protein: ASSLDLAGELF

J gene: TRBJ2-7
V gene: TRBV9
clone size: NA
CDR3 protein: ASSVASGADIGEQY

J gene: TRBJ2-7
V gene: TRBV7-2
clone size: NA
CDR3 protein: ASSWTGVHEQY

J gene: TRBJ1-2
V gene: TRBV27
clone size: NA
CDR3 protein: ASRRGSKDYGYT

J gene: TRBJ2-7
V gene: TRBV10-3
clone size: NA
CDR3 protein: AISDVWRGEQY

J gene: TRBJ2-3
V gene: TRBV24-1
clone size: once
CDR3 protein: ATSARDRGTDTQY